A single sample is the source of the 20 T cell receptor beta chains below, sequenced in a study of graft-versus-host responses after intestinal transplantation. Their antigens are not known. Sequencing was performed with immunoSEQ multiplex PCR; in TCRdb, only in-frame clones are kept and a portion is missing. The sample lists about 91,000 clones; approximately 89% were seen once. Sequencing was performed on unstimulated CD4+ T cells sorted from spleen or lymph node cells, taken before transplant. The origin of the receptors is a human donor who was the organ donor for an intestinal transplant.

The table lists this clone with a count of one. V usage is TRBV6-6 and J usage is TRBJ1-2; D is unresolved. The V and J ends lost 0 bases and 9 bases respectively, with 11 bases between them. There are 13 residues in the CDR3. The germline V gene has CDR1 MNHNY and CDR2 SVGAGI (reference sequence). CDR3 protein: CASSYSRGFSYTF. The CDR3 DNA sequence: TGTGCCAGCAGTTACTCGAGAGGTTTTAGCTACACCTTC.

The chain combines TRBV6-5 with TRBJ1-1, with D maybe TRBD1 (5 bases). Trimming pared 5 bases from V and 9 bases from J, leaving 10 bases between. This CDR3 comprises 11 residues. Germline CDR1 and CDR2: MNHEY and SVGAGI. CDR3 DNA: TGTGCCAGCAGTACGGGGGAGAAAGCTTTCTTT. Translated: CASSTGEKAFF.

A note on this clone: A read error may produce the germline difference seen at one junction end. V usage is TRBV7-7 and J usage is TRBJ2-5; 12 positions match TRBD2. This CDR3 is 14 amino acids long. The germline V gene has CDR1 SSHAT and CDR2 FNYEAQ (reference sequence). The CDR3, as DNA: TGTGCTAGCAGCCGACTAGCGGGAGTAGAGACCCAGTACTTC. Encoded protein: CASSRLAGVETQYF.

V and J are TRBV5-6 and TRBJ1-3; TRBD1 agrees at 7 bases. This CDR3 has 16 amino acids. The V gene end was trimmed by 2 bases and the J gene end by 2 bases; junction bases not matched to a gene: 7. Germline CDR1 and CDR2: SGHDT and YYEEEE. The CDR3 sequence is CASSFNLGTAGNTIYF. The CDR3 DNA is TGTGCCAGCAGCTTTAATTTGGGGACAGCTGGAAACACCATATATTTT.

The chain has TRBV7-8 and TRBJ2-7; TRBD2 matches 10 bases. Germline CDR1 reads SGHVS; CDR2 reads FQNEAQ. The J segment lost 6 bases and the V segment lost 8 bases, leaving 10 bases of the junction unmatched. The CDR3 loop spans 14 amino acids. The CDR3 region is CASSIGGTSVEQYF. CDR3 in DNA: TGTGCCAGCTCGATTGGAGGGACTAGCGTCGAGCAGTACTTC.

This sequence joins TRBV15 and TRBJ1-2; weak D call: TRBD1 (6 bases). Germline V gene sequence: CDR1 LNHNV, CDR2 YYDKDF (reference sequence). The CDR3 extends over 15 amino acids. Trimming cost V 0 bases and J 4 bases, with 12 bases left between them. In nucleotides, the CDR3 is TGTGCCACCAGCAGAGATAACCAGGGGAGCTATGGCTACACCTTC. Its protein product is CATSRDNQGSYGYTF.

The genes are TRBV6-1 and TRBJ2-1, with 12 bases fitting TRBD2. Germline V gene sequence: CDR1 MNHNS, CDR2 SASEGT. The CDR3 is 15 residues long. With 8 bases clipped from V and 4 bases from J, the junction kept 6 bases outside the gene matches. CDR3: CASLPGTSGYNEQFF. The DNA of the CDR3 is TGTGCCAGCTTACCCGGGACTAGCGGGTACAATGAGCAGTTCTTC.

This sequence joins TRBV18 and TRBJ1-3, with D possibly being TRBD1 (6 bases). This CDR3 region has 16 residues. Germline CDR1 KGHSH, CDR2 LQKENI. The V gene lost 3 bases and the J gene lost 0 bases, with 12 bases spanning the gap. CDR3 amino acids: CASSPRSQGSGNTIYF. DNA of the CDR3: TGTGCCAGCTCACCCCGATCACAGGGCTCTGGAAACACCATATATTTT.

This clone was seen once. CDR3 protein: CASRNRYNEQFF. In nucleotides, the CDR3 is TGTGCCAGCAGGAACAGGTACAATGAGCAGTTCTTC. V and J are TRBV6-1 and TRBJ2-1, with D tentatively TRBD1 (5 bases). The germline CDR1 and CDR2 sequences are MNHNS and SASEGT. The CDR3 covers 12 residues. Deletions cut 6 bases from V and 4 bases from J, with 7 bases between.

Note on this clone: The junction and the germline gene differ at one end; a read error may be behind it. The chain links TRBV7-8 to TRBJ2-1, with 9 nucleotides matching TRBD2. The CDR3 runs to 11 residues. Germline V lookup: CDR1 SGHVS, CDR2 FQNEAQ. The CDR3 coding sequence is TGTGCCAGCAGATTAGCGGGAGAGGAATTCTTC. Translation gives CASRLAGEEFF. Filled out from reference TRBV7-8 and TRBJ2-1, the complete variable domain reads GAGVSQSPRYKVAKRGQDVALRCDPISGHVSLFWYQQALGQGPEFLTYFQNEAQLDKSGLPSDRFFAERPEGSVSTLKIQRTQQEDSAVYLCASRLAGEEFFGPGTRLTVL.

This chain connects TRBV7-6 to TRBJ2-1, with TRBD2 matching 10 bases. V shed 4 bases and J 9 bases; nucleotides not matched to a gene: 15. This CDR3 is built from 17 residues. In germline, CDR1 is SGHVS, CDR2 FNYEAQ. This CDR3 reads CASSSTLAGESRAEQFF. The CDR3 DNA reads TGTGCCAGCAGCTCGACCCTAGCGGGAGAATCCAGGGCTGAGCAGTTCTTC. The variable domain in full, with the rest retrieved from reference TRBV7-6 and TRBJ2-1, is GAGVSQSPRYKVTKRGQDVALRCDPISGHVSLYWYRQALGQGPEFLTYFNYEAQQDKSGLPNDRFSAERPEGSISTLTIQRTEQRDSAMYRCASSSTLAGESRAEQFFGPGTRLTVL.

The genes are TRBV10-3 and TRBJ2-1; D unresolved. The CDR3 runs 13 residues. With 3 bases removed from V and 8 bases from J, the gap between germline ends came to 11 bases. Germline V lookup: CDR1 ENHRY, CDR2 SYGVKD. The CDR3 DNA reads TGTGCCATCAGTGACTACCCCCCCGATGAGCAGTTCTTC. Amino acids: CAISDYPPDEQFF.

The gene calls are TRBV20-1 and TRBJ2-3; 7 nucleotides line up with TRBD1. CDR3 size: 11 residues. With V trimmed by 6 bases and J by 9 bases, 6 bases remained unmatched. Per the germline V gene, CDR1 is DFQATT and CDR2 is SNEGSKA (reference sequence). In DNA, the CDR3 is TGCAGTGCCGAGAACAGGGGAACGCAGTATTTT. As protein: CSAENRGTQYF.

V is TRBV10-3 and J is TRBJ2-3, with 12 bases fitting TRBD2. From germline, CDR1 is ENHRY and CDR2 SYGVKD. Trimming removed 2 bases from V and 5 bases from J; junction bases left unmatched: 5. The CDR3 loop spans 16 amino acids. CDR3 in DNA: TGTGCCATCAGTGAGGCTCCACTAGCGGGAGGAGATACGCAGTATTTT. Translation gives CAISEAPLAGGDTQYF.

The chain joins TRBV15 to TRBJ1-1; perhaps TRBD1 as D (5 bases). CDR3 size: 14 residues. The ends were cut back, 0 bases at V and 7 bases at J, with 12 bases in the middle. Germline values: CDR1 LNHNV, CDR2 YYDKDF (reference sequence). CDR3 residues: CATSRESKGVEAFF. The CDR3 coding sequence is TGTGCCACCAGCAGAGAGTCTAAAGGGGTTGAAGCTTTCTTT.

V gene TRBV29-1 combines with J gene TRBJ2-7; 7 nucleotides align to TRBD1. This CDR3 is built from 13 residues. Unmatched junction bases numbered 5, after V lost 4 bases and J lost 2 bases. Germline V gene data show CDR1 as SQVTM and CDR2 as ANQGSEA. CDR3 nucleotides: TGCAGCGTTGGAACAGGGGCCCCCTACGAGCAGTACTTC. Encoded protein: CSVGTGAPYEQYF.

The genes are TRBV19 and TRBJ1-2; 10 positions match TRBD1. The CDR3 consists of 16 residues. Germline V lookup: CDR1 LNHDA, CDR2 SQIVND (reference sequence). The V segment lost 9 bases and the J segment 6 bases; nucleotides outside the gene matches: 16. This chain's CDR3 is CASFSRDRGGFNGYTF. CDR3 nucleotides: TGTGCCAGCTTTTCAAGGGACAGGGGAGGATTCAATGGCTACACCTTC.

The rearrangement links TRBV20-1 to TRBJ2-5; D call uncertain. V was pared by 0 bases and J by 4 bases, with 3 bases between. The CDR3 spans 11 residues. Looked up from germline, CDR1 is DFQATT and CDR2 is SNEGSKA (reference sequence). CDR3 coding DNA: TGCAGTGCTAGAGATCTAGAGACCCAGTACTTC. It specifies CSARDLETQYF.

This clone was seen once. V usage is TRBV5-1 and J usage is TRBJ2-5, with 14 bases that match TRBD2. The trim removed 2 bases at V and 4 bases at J, leaving 13 bases unmatched. The length of the CDR3 is 19 residues. CDR1 and CDR2 from the germline V gene are SGHRS and YFSETQ. DNA for the CDR3: TGCGCCAGCAGCTTCCTCCGGGGACTAGCGGGAGACATTGGAGAGACCCAGTACTTC. It yields the protein CASSFLRGLAGDIGETQYF.

V gene TRBV10-3 combines with J gene TRBJ2-1; TRBD2 agrees at 11 bases. The V and J ends lost 6 bases and 4 bases, in that order; junction bases with no gene match: 5. The CDR3 runs 15 residues. Germline lookup yields CDR1 ENHRY and CDR2 SYGVKD. The CDR3 nucleotides read TGTGCCATCAGCCTCAGACTAGCGGGGTACAATGAGCAGTTCTTC. Translated, it gives CAISLRLAGYNEQFF.